Included here is one TCR beta chain sequence, with context. Its target is unknown. Germline CDR1 and CDR2: SNHLY and FYNNEI. The CDR3 sequence is 16 residues long. V lost 3 bases and J 1 base, leaving 13 bases between the germline ends. The sample belongs to a study of T cell responses to AZD1222 COVID-19 vaccine. Study observations and caveats: Donor demographics were predominantly white British with a female majority; clonal diversity may be underestimated.

Profiled with immunoSEQ multiplex PCR; TCRdb holds only in-frame clones, not every one. The sample has about 150,000 clones; 88% are singletons. The TCR comes from an adult in good health. The chain joins TRBV2 to TRBJ1-5; D is possibly TRBD1 (6 bases). Material: peripheral blood, obtained on day 0 of AZD1222 vaccination. In DNA, the CDR3 is TGTGCCAGCAGTGATCTGTACAGGGAAAGCAATCAGCCCCAGCATTTT. It yields the protein CASSDLYRESNQPQHF.